Listed here are 27 T cell receptor beta chains from one sample, sequenced in a study of cytomegalovirus exposure and HLA in healthy donors. PCR involved 60 Vbeta and 13 Jbeta primers. Libraries were prepared by immunoSEQ multiplex PCR; TCRdb keeps only in-frame clonotypes and omits some of them. The sample records 110,000 or so clones, around 77% being singletons. The specimen sequenced was PBMCs. All receptors derive from a woman under 40 in good health and CMV-seropositive.

This clone turned up a few times. The rearrangement uses TRBV10-3 and TRBJ2-1; D is possibly TRBD2 (5 bases). CDR3 length: 12 amino acids. Germline CDR1 reads ENHRY; CDR2 reads SYGVKD. The V end lost 8 bases, the J end lost 6 bases, and 11 bases lay between the germline ends. The CDR3 DNA reads as TGTGCCATCGGCTCTAGCCCCAATGAGCAGTTCTTC. Protein sequence: CAIGSSPNEQFF.

The chain recombines TRBV6-5 with TRBJ1-1, with D maybe TRBD1 (5 bases). Trimming removed 2 bases at V and 8 bases at J, with 12 bases between. From germline, CDR1 is MNHEY and CDR2 SVGAGI. The CDR3 contains 13 residues. This CDR3 reads CASSYGGGREAFF. CDR3 bases: TGTGCCAGCAGTTACGGGGGTGGGAGGGAAGCTTTCTTT.

V gene TRBV2 combines with J gene TRBJ2-2, with TRBD1 identical over 7 bases. The germline V gene encodes CDR1 SNHLY and CDR2 FYNNEI. The CDR3 has 15 residues. V dropped 5 bases and J dropped 2; count of bases not matched to a gene: 5. The CDR3 DNA reads TGTGCCAGCAGTAGGGGGCTACTAAACACCGGGGAGCTGTTTTTT. Protein product: CASSRGLLNTGELFF.

This chain uses TRBV19 with TRBJ1-3; the D is unclear. Trimming stripped 7 bases from V and 4 bases from J, with 17 bases between. CDR1 is LNHDA, CDR2 SQIVND, per germline (reference sequence). This CDR3 is built from 15 residues. CDR3 bases: TGTGCCAGTACAAGCGTCGGACTAGAGGGAAACACCATATATTTT. Amino acid sequence: CASTSVGLEGNTIYF.

The J gene is TRBJ2-7, the V gene TRBV5-4; the match to TRBD1 covers 10 bases. This CDR3 has 16 amino acids. Per germline, CDR1 SGHNT and CDR2 YYREEE (reference sequence). V gave up 3 bases and J gave up 5 bases; unmatched junction bases: 11. The CDR3 coding sequence is TGTGCCAGCAGCTCACCGCGGGACAGGGGAGTAGACGAGCAGTACTTC. Translation: CASSSPRDRGVDEQYF.

This clone came up a few times. Sequence at one end of the junction differs from germline and may be a read error. This sample includes further DNA sequences coding for the same CDR3. The V and J genes are TRBV2 and TRBJ2-7; D remains unclear. Germline assignment: CDR1 SNHLY and CDR2 FYNNEI. This CDR3 has 13 residues. DNA of the CDR3: TGTGTCAGCAAGCAGAAGGCGGCATACGAGCAGTACTTC. This gives the protein CVSKQKAAYEQYF.

This chain joins TRBV5-1 and TRBJ2-1; D not certain. The germline CDR1 and CDR2 sequences are SGHRS and YFSETQ. There are 12 residues in the CDR3. The V gene lost 4 bases and the J gene lost 7 bases, with 9 bases spanning the gap. The DNA for the CDR3 is TGCGCCAGCAGCCTTAACAGAAATGAGCAGTTCTTC. Translation gives CASSLNRNEQFF.

The V and J genes are TRBV2 and TRBJ1-6; 7 positions match TRBD1. V shed 7 bases, J shed 8 bases, and the junction held 5 bases outside the gene matches. Germline assignment: CDR1 SNHLY and CDR2 FYNNEI. The CDR3 covers 13 residues. In DNA form, the CDR3 reads TGTGCCAGCAAGATTACAGGGGATTCACCCCTCCACTTT. Translated, it gives CASKITGDSPLHF.

This rearrangement joins TRBV28 to TRBJ2-5, with 11 bases lining up with TRBD2. This CDR3 has 12 amino acids. V lost 10 bases, J lost 4 bases, and 2 bases stayed unmatched. Germline loops: CDR1 MDHEN, CDR2 SYDVKM. CDR3 in amino acids: CATGLAGETQYF. In DNA, the CDR3 is TGTGCCACCGGACTAGCGGGAGAGACCCAGTACTTC.

V and J are TRBV7-3 and TRBJ2-3; TRBD2 might be the D (6 bases). Trimming pared 2 bases from V and 0 bases from J, leaving 9 bases between. CDR1 and CDR2 (germline): SGHTA, FQGTGA. The CDR3 sequence is 15 residues long. The CDR3: CASSLGLTSTDTQYF. As DNA, the CDR3 is TGTGCCAGCAGCTTAGGACTAACTAGCACAGATACGCAGTATTTT.

This chain joins TRBV5-1 and TRBJ2-7, with D perhaps matching TRBD2 (6 bases). Trimming took off 0 bases at V and 0 bases at J, with 13 bases between the two ends. CDR3 length: 16 residues. Germline CDR1 is SGHRS and CDR2 is YFSETQ. CDR3 nucleotide sequence: TGCGCCAGCAGCTTGGCTCGGGGGATCTACTCCTACGAGCAGTACTTC. Translation: CASSLARGIYSYEQYF. Full variable domain (missing parts from reference TRBV5-1 and TRBJ2-7): KAGVTQTPRYLIKTRGQQVTLSCSPISGHRSVSWYQQTPGQGLQFLFEYFSETQRNKGNFPGRFSGRQFSNSRSEMNVSTLELGDSALYLCASSLARGIYSYEQYFGPGTRLTVT.

The rearrangement joins TRBV6-1 to TRBJ1-1, with D possibly being TRBD1 (5 bases). From germline, CDR1 is MNHNS and CDR2 SASEGT. V lost 6 bases, J lost 1 base, and 6 bases lay in between. The CDR3 consists of 12 residues. CDR3 in DNA: TGTGCCAGCAGGCAGGGGAACACTGAAGCTTTCTTT. Its translation is CASRQGNTEAFF.

V gene TRBV18 combines with J gene TRBJ1-5, with D tentatively TRBD1 (5 bases). V was pared by 1 base and J by 1 base, with 11 bases between. Germline values: CDR1 KGHSH, CDR2 LQKENI. CDR3 size: 16 residues. For the CDR3, the DNA is TGTGCCAGCTCACCACAGAATAAGGGGAGCAATCAGCCCCAGCATTTT. Protein product: CASSPQNKGSNQPQHF.

This clone was found a few times. The genes are TRBV14 and TRBJ1-3, with TRBD1 identical over 8 bases. Germline V gene data show CDR1 as SGHDN and CDR2 as FVKESK. With 11 bases clipped from V and 0 bases from J, the junction kept 9 bases outside the gene matches. The CDR3 runs 15 residues. CDR3 loop: CAGRTGNNSGNTIYF. CDR3 bases: TGTGCCGGACGGACAGGGAACAACTCTGGAAACACCATATATTTT.

The chain couples TRBV30 to TRBJ2-1; D gene unclear. The CDR3 consists of 12 residues. V was shortened by 0 bases and J by 4 bases, with 4 bases between the two germline ends. The V gene's germline CDR1 is GTSNPN and CDR2 SVGIG (reference sequence). Here the CDR3 reads CAWSVLYNEQFF. In DNA form, the CDR3 reads TGTGCCTGGAGTGTACTTTACAATGAGCAGTTCTTC. The complete variable domain, with remaining parts taken from reference TRBV30 and TRBJ2-1, reads SQTIHQWPATLVQPVGSPLSLECTVEGTSNPNLYWYRQAAGRGLQLLFYSVGIGQISSEVPQNLSASRPQDRQFILSSKKLLLSDSGFYLCAWSVLYNEQFFGPGTRLTVL.

The J gene is TRBJ2-1, the V gene TRBV29-1, with 8 bases lining up with TRBD1. V lost 2 bases and J lost 2; bases outside the gene matches: 5. This CDR3 spans 15 amino acids. The germline CDR1 and CDR2 sequences are SQVTM and ANQGSEA. The CDR3 reads CSVEQGQGAYNEQFF. CDR3 DNA: TGCAGCGTTGAACAAGGACAGGGAGCCTACAATGAGCAGTTCTTC.

This chain joins TRBV4-2 and TRBJ2-3; 14 bases agree with TRBD2. Germline lookup yields CDR1 LGHNA and CDR2 YNFKEQ. J lost 8 bases, V lost 4 bases, and 8 bases had no gene match. The CDR3 totals 16 residues. For the CDR3, the DNA is TGTGCCAGCAGCCTCGAGACTAGCGGGGGGGTGGGTACGCAGTATTTT. This sequence encodes CASSLETSGGVGTQYF.

The J gene is TRBJ2-5, the V gene TRBV6-6; no definite D call. The CDR3 is 12 amino acids. Germline CDR1 MNHNY, CDR2 SVGAGI (reference sequence). V lost 3 bases, J lost 4 bases, and 6 bases lay in between. The CDR3 is CASSYSGETQYF. For the CDR3, the DNA is TGTGCCAGCAGTTATAGTGGAGAGACCCAGTACTTC.

V is TRBV19 and J is TRBJ1-4, with D perhaps TRBD1 (6 bases). Trimming removed 6 bases from V and 5 bases from J, with 10 bases in between. Germline CDR1 LNHDA, CDR2 SQIVND (reference sequence). The CDR3 runs 13 residues. The CDR3 sequence: CASRDRLNEKLFF. Written as DNA, the CDR3 is TGTGCCAGTAGAGACAGGCTAAATGAAAAACTGTTTTTT.

The chain recombines TRBV6-5 with TRBJ1-5; D is ambiguous. Deletions cut 4 bases from V and 9 bases from J, with 7 bases between. The CDR3 totals 11 residues. Germline V gene lookup returns CDR1 MNHEY and CDR2 SVGAGI. The CDR3 loop is CASSSSRPQHF. CDR3 sequence (DNA): TGTGCCAGCAGTTCTTCCAGGCCCCAGCATTTT.

This clone was recorded a few times. In the same sample, other DNA sequences code for this CDR3. The rearrangement joins TRBV27 to TRBJ2-7; D possibly corresponds to TRBD2 (5 bases). The CDR3 runs 16 residues. Germline CDR1 MNHEY, CDR2 SMNVEV (reference sequence). V lost 4 bases, J lost 0 bases, and 16 bases lay in between. The CDR3 sequence: CASSSAGSISSYEQYF. CDR3 nucleotide sequence: TGTGCCAGCAGTTCCGCGGGCAGTATCAGCTCCTACGAGCAGTACTTC.

This clone was seen just once. The chain has TRBV15 and TRBJ1-2; TRBD1 matches at 7 bases. Germline values: CDR1 LNHNV, CDR2 YYDKDF (reference sequence). The CDR3 runs 13 residues. Trimming at V came to 8 bases and at J to 2 bases, leaving 5 bases not matched to a gene. CDR3 sequence reads: CATGQGGNYGYTF. CDR3 sequence (DNA): TGTGCCACCGGCCAAGGGGGCAACTATGGCTACACCTTC.

The genes are TRBV25-1 and TRBJ1-6; D remains ambiguous. V was cut by 3 bases and J by 9 bases, with 15 bases left in between. In germline, CDR1 is MGHDK, CDR2 SYGVNS. The CDR3 is 15 amino acids. CDR3 bases: TGTGCCAGCAGTGATATGGGTTCCCGCGGTTCACCCCTCCACTTT. Translating it yields CASSDMGSRGSPLHF.

A single count supports this clone. This chain uses TRBV6-1 with TRBJ2-3; 9 bases fit TRBD1. CDR1 is MNHNS, CDR2 SASEGT, per germline. This CDR3 spans 15 amino acids. V was pared by 10 bases and J by 1 base, with 9 bases of the junction left unmatched. This chain's CDR3 is CATTPRDRGTDTQYF. The CDR3 nucleotides read TGTGCCACCACCCCAAGGGACAGGGGCACAGATACGCAGTATTTT.

The genes are TRBV9 and TRBJ2-7, with a tentative D call TRBD1 (6 bases). With 0 bases removed from V and 0 bases from J, the gap between germline ends came to 10 bases. Germline-derived CDR1 and CDR2 are SGDLS and YYNGEE. This CDR3 has 15 amino acids. The CDR3, as DNA: TGTGCCAGCAGCGTAGGACAGGCCTTCTCCTACGAGCAGTACTTC. This gives the protein CASSVGQAFSYEQYF.

The chain joins TRBV18 to TRBJ1-2, with a tentative D call TRBD1 (5 bases). Germline CDR1 KGHSH, CDR2 LQKENI. The length of the CDR3 is 15 residues. V lost 1 base, J lost 1 base, and 10 bases lay in between. The CDR3 reads CASSPRQGGNYGYTF. CDR3 in DNA: TGTGCCAGCTCACCACGCCAGGGTGGTAACTATGGCTACACCTTC.

Notes on this clone: An end of the junction does not agree with germline; a read error may underlie this. The chain joins TRBV7-9 to TRBJ2-3; the D gene is possibly TRBD2 (7 bases). This CDR3 region has 15 residues. CDR1 and CDR2 from the germline V gene are SEHNR and FQNEAQ (reference sequence). The CDR3 coding sequence is TGTTCCAGCAGCCGAGGGGGGGGTTCGACAGATACGCAGTATTTT. Residues: CSSSRGGGSTDTQYF. Looking up the rest from reference TRBV7-9 and TRBJ2-3 gives the full variable domain: DTGVSQNPRHKITKRGQNVTFRCDPISEHNRLYWYRQTLGQGPEFLTYFQNEAQLEKSRLLSDRFSAERPKGSFSTLEIQRTEQGDSAMYLCSSSRGGGSTDTQYFGPGTRLTVL.